The 24 T cell receptor beta chains reported below all come from one sample, sequenced in a study of naive and memory T cell subsets. Study conclusions and caveats: Especially in CD8 cells, naive repertoires contained a few larger clonotypes, possibly CD45RA-re-expressing memory cells.

The antigens for these receptors are not known. Both TRBC1 and TRBC2 were covered by a beta constant-region primer of two equimolar oligonucleotides. Nested alpha and beta constant-region primers with the SP2 primer drove four PCR rounds on ligated cDNA. TCRdb fed the UMI-ligation and nested PCR reads into MiXCR, producing one record per CDR3 protein. Altogether roughly 140,000 distinct CDR3 sequences are present, approximately 20% being singletons, with the ten largest covering approximately 0.58%. Input material: naive CD8+ T cells from blood. Receptors originate from a human donor in good health.

CDR3 loop: CASSQDGGRITYEQYF. The CDR3 bases are TGTGCCAGCAGCCAAGACGGCGGGAGGATTACCTACGAGCAGTACTTC. The J gene is TRBJ2-7, the V gene TRBV3-1, with TRBD2 matching 8 bases. The CDR3 is 16 amino acids. Germline loops: CDR1 LGHDT, CDR2 YNNKEL (reference sequence). The V and J ends lost 0 bases and 2 bases, in that order; junction bases with no gene match: 6.

The rearrangement joins TRBV6-5 to TRBJ1-2, with TRBD1 as a possible D gene (5 bases). The CDR3 is 16 amino acids. Trimming left V 1 base short and J 2 bases short, with 14 bases between. The germline gives CDR1 MNHEY, CDR2 SVGAGI. The CDR3 coding sequence is TGTGCCAGCAGTTACTTGGCAGGGCAGGAGAACTATGGCTACACCTTC. This translates into CASSYLAGQENYGYTF.

The J gene is TRBJ1-1, the V gene TRBV6-2 or TRBV6-3; D is unclear. Trimming cost V 2 bases and J 0 bases, with 10 bases left between them. This CDR3 has 15 amino acids. CDR1 is MNHEY and CDR2 is SVGEGT in the germline V gene. The CDR3 region has the DNA TGTGCCAGCAGTTACATCAGACTCATGAACACTGAAGCTTTCTTT. Amino acids: CASSYIRLMNTEAFF.

The V call is TRBV28, the J call TRBJ2-7; 12 bases match TRBD2. CDR3 length: 16 residues. The germline V gene has CDR1 MDHEN and CDR2 SYDVKM. After removal of 1 base from V and 5 bases from J, the junction contained 6 bases not matched to a gene. DNA of the CDR3: TGTGCCAGCAGTTTATACCCGGGACTAGCGGGCCACGAGCAGTACTTC. It encodes CASSLYPGLAGHEQYF.

This clonotype was counted between two and nine times. The CDR3 sequence: CGTSWTVGYEQYF. CDR3 DNA: TGTGGAACTTCTTGGACGGTGGGTTACGAGCAGTACTTC. This chain links TRBV27 with TRBJ2-7; D is ambiguous. The CDR3 totals 13 residues. The germline gives CDR1 MNHEY, CDR2 SMNVEV (reference sequence).

The V and J genes are TRBV20-1 and TRBJ2-7; no clear D gene. The ends were cut back, 3 bases at V and 1 base at J, with 10 bases in the middle. The CDR3 contains 13 residues. The V gene's germline CDR1 is DFQATT and CDR2 SNEGSKA (reference sequence). The CDR3 nucleotides are TGCAGTGCTAGCGGAACGGAATCCTACGAGCAGTACTTC. Translating it yields CSASGTESYEQYF.

This clonotype was seen more than once but under ten times. The V and J genes are TRBV29-1 and TRBJ2-7; 9 positions agree with TRBD1. Trimming at V came to 1 base and at J to 6 bases, leaving 4 bases not matched to a gene. The CDR3 is 13 residues long. In germline, CDR1 is SQVTM, CDR2 ANQGSEA. The CDR3 reads CSVEGGQGGEQYF. DNA of the CDR3: TGCAGCGTTGAAGGGGGACAGGGCGGCGAGCAGTACTTC.

This clonotype was picked up a small number of times. The chain links TRBV29-1 to TRBJ2-7; the match to TRBD1 covers 7 bases. This CDR3 contains 14 residues. V shed 0 bases, J shed 5 bases, and the junction held 7 bases outside the gene matches. From germline, CDR1 is SQVTM and CDR2 ANQGSEA. The CDR3 region is CSVEDRGKNHEQYF. CDR3 coding DNA: TGCAGCGTTGAAGACAGGGGGAAGAATCACGAGCAGTACTTC.

Worth noting for this clonotype: The CDR3 does not close with the conserved phenylalanine or tryptophan, likely indicating a read error. V usage is TRBV6-5 and J usage is TRBJ2-1; TRBD2 matches 7 bases. The CDR3 runs 13 residues. CDR1 and CDR2 (germline): MNHEY, SVGAGI. Trimming at V came to 5 bases and at J to 9 bases, leaving 7 bases not matched to a gene. The CDR3: CASSQAGIGEQFS. The CDR3 DNA reads TGTGCCAGCAGTCAAGCGGGGATCGGTGAGCAGTTCTCC.

This clonotype was counted only a few times. The chain combines TRBV7-6 with TRBJ2-7; the D gene is possibly TRBD1 (5 bases). Trimming removed 1 base from V and 2 bases from J, with 12 bases in between. Germline V gives CDR1 SGHVS, CDR2 FNYEAQ. The CDR3 is 15 amino acids. The CDR3 region is CASSLGAGKTYEQYF. DNA of the CDR3: TGTGCCAGCAGCTTAGGGGCAGGGAAAACCTACGAGCAGTACTTC.

The chain links TRBV3-1 to TRBJ2-3, with TRBD2 identical over 9 bases. This CDR3 is built from 19 residues. Looked up from germline, CDR1 is LGHDT and CDR2 is YNNKEL (reference sequence). The J segment lost 2 bases and the V segment lost 0 bases, leaving 12 bases of the junction unmatched. Here the CDR3 DNA reads TGTGCCAGCAGCCAAGATCTGATTCTAGCGGGAAATCTCACAGATACGCAGTATTTT. Translation: CASSQDLILAGNLTDTQYF.

The table lists this clonotype with many counts. The CDR3 sequence: CASIGRDSYNEQFF. DNA for the CDR3: TGTGCCAGCATAGGACGGGACTCCTACAATGAGCAGTTCTTC. The chain has TRBV28 and TRBJ2-1, with D perhaps matching TRBD2 (5 bases). CDR1 is MDHEN and CDR2 is SYDVKM in the germline V gene. Between the trimmed V and J ends, which lost 7 bases and 0 bases, there was a span of 10 bases. There are 14 residues in the CDR3.

This sequence joins TRBV2 and TRBJ2-7, with a weak D call TRBD1 (5 bases). Trimming left V 8 bases short and J 3 bases short, with 8 bases between. This CDR3 has 11 residues. CDR1 and CDR2 from the germline V gene are SNHLY and FYNNEI. Written as DNA, the CDR3 is TGTGCCAGCGGTAGGGGCTACGAGCAGTACTTC. Translating it yields CASGRGYEQYF.

V is TRBV6-1 and J is TRBJ1-1, with 7 positions matching TRBD1. J lost 5 bases, V lost 3 bases, and 18 bases had no gene match. The CDR3 extends over 18 amino acids. Germline V gene sequence: CDR1 MNHNS, CDR2 SASEGT. As DNA, the CDR3 is TGTGCCAGCAGTGACAACCTCGACAGGGTGGGGCCGGGAACTGAAGCTTTCTTT. Translated: CASSDNLDRVGPGTEAFF.

The chain combines TRBV28 with TRBJ2-1, with 9 bases identical to TRBD2. Trimming cost V 7 bases and J 7 bases; bases outside gene matches: 11. Germline CDR1 reads MDHEN; CDR2 reads SYDVKM. This CDR3 spans 15 amino acids. CDR3 sequence: CASTLLRGRANEQFF. The CDR3 DNA reads TGTGCCAGCACCCTACTTCGCGGGAGGGCGAATGAGCAGTTCTTC.

The chain couples TRBV12-5 to TRBJ2-7; D is possibly TRBD1 or TRBD2 (5 bases each). The CDR3 has 13 amino acids. V lost 4 bases and J 5 bases, leaving 12 bases between the germline ends. In germline, CDR1 is LGHNT, CDR2 FRNRAP. The CDR3 DNA reads TGTGCTAGTGGTTGGGGGACGGGCGACGAGCAGTACTTC. Translating gives CASGWGTGDEQYF. The complete variable domain, with remaining parts taken from reference TRBV12-5 and TRBJ2-7, reads DARVTQTPRHKVTEMGQEVTMRCQPILGHNTVFWYRQTMMQGLELLAYFRNRAPLDDSGMPKDRFSAEMPDATLATLKIQPSEPRDSAVYFCASGWGTGDEQYFGPGTRLTVT.

In this sample, this clonotype turned up a few times. This chain connects TRBV7-9 to TRBJ2-1; D is ambiguous. Looked up from germline, CDR1 is SEHNR and CDR2 is FQNEAQ (reference sequence). There are 12 residues in the CDR3. V was shortened by 0 bases and J by 7 bases, with 4 bases between the two germline ends. CDR3 amino acids: CASSLAFNEQFF. CDR3 sequence (DNA): TGTGCCAGCAGCTTAGCTTTTAATGAGCAGTTCTTC.

The sample holds a few counts of this clonotype. This rearrangement joins TRBV29-1 to TRBJ2-1, with 9 positions matching TRBD2. CDR3 size: 16 residues. The V and J ends lost 3 bases and 9 bases, in that order; junction bases with no gene match: 15. Germline assignment: CDR1 SQVTM and CDR2 ANQGSEA. CDR3 amino acids: CSVEDFGLATISEQFF. Here the CDR3 DNA reads TGCAGCGTTGAGGATTTTGGACTAGCGACCATCAGTGAGCAGTTCTTC.

The rearrangement links TRBV20-1 to TRBJ2-1; TRBD2 agrees at 9 bases. This CDR3 is built from 17 residues. Germline V CDR1 and CDR2: DFQATT, SNEGSKA (reference sequence). The chain's CDR3 is CSLMLAGGPGEYNEQFF. The CDR3 region has the DNA TGCAGCCTGATGCTGGCGGGAGGGCCGGGTGAATACAATGAGCAGTTCTTC.

This chain uses TRBV11-2 with TRBJ2-2; tentative D call: TRBD2 (6 bases). CDR3 length: 17 residues. The germline V gene has CDR1 SGHAT and CDR2 FQNNGV. Trimming took off 3 bases at V and 5 bases at J, with 19 bases between the two ends. CDR3 residues: CASSLSLSGGTTGELFF. CDR3 bases: TGTGCCAGCAGCTTGTCCCTATCTGGCGGGACGACCGGGGAGCTGTTTTTT.

This clonotype was counted only a few times. The junction does not match germline at one end; this may be a read error. This chain uses TRBV28 with TRBJ2-1; 14 bases align to TRBD2. The germline V gene has CDR1 MDHEN and CDR2 SYDVKM. The CDR3 is 16 amino acids. The CDR3: CASSSGTSGSYNEQFF. CDR3 sequence (DNA): TGTGCCAGCAGCTCCGGGACTAGCGGGAGTTACAACGAGCAGTTCTTC.

This clonotype was seen only a few times. This chain connects TRBV21-1 to TRBJ2-7; no check of the table's D call, TRBD1, against the DNA was made. TRBV21-1 is given as a pseudogene. This CDR3 has 15 residues. CDR3 protein: CASSNPGTGNHEQYF. CDR3 bases: TGTGCCAGCAGCAACCCCGGGACAGGGAACCACGAGCAGTACTTC.

The rearrangement links TRBV30 to TRBJ2-7; D is undetermined. V lost 0 bases and J 7 bases, leaving 16 bases between the germline ends. The CDR3 is made up of 14 amino acids. Germline CDR1 reads GTSNPN; CDR2 reads SVGIG (reference sequence). This chain's CDR3 is CAWSVAFLLQEQYF. CDR3 DNA: TGTGCCTGGAGTGTAGCGTTTCTTCTACAGGAGCAGTACTTC.

This clonotype has just a few counts. This chain joins TRBV30 and TRBJ2-7; no clear D. CDR1 and CDR2 (germline): GTSNPN, SVGIG (reference sequence). This CDR3 spans 11 amino acids. V dropped 0 bases and J dropped 3 bases, with 3 bases sitting between them. CDR3 sequence (DNA): TGTGCCTGGAGTGTCGACTACGAGCAGTACTTC. It encodes CAWSVDYEQYF.